Listed below are T cell receptor beta chains from one sample, sequenced in a study of human T cells and chemical hapten exposure. TCRdb recomputed calls from the RACE reads with MiXCR, one row per CDR3 protein. The sample has about 140,000 distinct CDR3 sequences; 10% to 15% are singletons. The sample here was whole blood, taken in connection with sensitization to the hapten diphenylcyclopropenone (DPC). The receptors stem from a woman in her forties or fifties with alopecia areata. Some clones in this sample may be carry-over from other donors' samples. Each CDR3 is given with its conserved first and last residue. Fields, in order: J gene, D gene, V gene, clone size, CDR3 protein, CDR3 DNA. A D gene is named only where the DNA matches it firmly. Not all rows give a size; the values are once, few, many and, for expanded clones, a class.

J gene: TRBJ2-3; D gene: TRBD2; V gene: TRBV7-9; clone size: few; CDR3 protein: CASSKALAGAEDTQYF; CDR3 DNA: TGTGCCAGCAGCAAAGCCCTAGCGGGAGCGGAGGATACGCAGTATTTT
J gene: TRBJ2-2; D gene: -; V gene: TRBV2; clone size: -; CDR3 protein: CASSEAVGAGELFF; CDR3 DNA: TGTGCCAGCAGTGAGGCGGTGGGGGCCGGGGAGCTGTTTTTT
J gene: TRBJ1-5; D gene: -; V gene: TRBV5-4; clone size: few; CDR3 protein: CASSSTSGGNQPQHF; CDR3 DNA: TGTGCCAGCAGCAGCACGAGCGGCGGCAATCAGCCCCAGCATTTT
J gene: TRBJ2-4; D gene: TRBD1; V gene: TRBV6-1; clone size: -; CDR3 protein: CASSFSPLSTGPSKDIQYF; CDR3 DNA: TGTGCCAGCAGTTTCTCCCCCCTGTCGACAGGGCCCTCGAAAGACATTCAGTACTTC
J gene: TRBJ1-1; D gene: -; V gene: TRBV29-1; clone size: -; CDR3 protein: CSVVSGNTEAFF; CDR3 DNA: TGCAGCGTTGTTTCTGGGAACACTGAAGCTTTCTTT
J gene: TRBJ2-1; D gene: -; V gene: TRBV20-1; clone size: few; CDR3 protein: CSARRFGSSYNEQFF; CDR3 DNA: TGCAGTGCTAGAAGATTCGGGAGCTCCTACAATGAGCAGTTCTTC
J gene: TRBJ2-5; D gene: TRBD2; V gene: TRBV7-9; clone size: -; CDR3 protein: CASSPGVSGETQYF; CDR3 DNA: TGTGCCAGCAGCCCCGGGGTTAGCGGGGAGACCCAGTACTTC
J gene: TRBJ1-1; D gene: -; V gene: TRBV19; clone size: many; CDR3 protein: CASSSFGRVNTEAFF; CDR3 DNA: TGTGCCAGTAGTTCCTTCGGCAGGGTGAACACTGAAGCTTTCTTT
J gene: TRBJ2-3; D gene: TRBD1; V gene: TRBV5-1; clone size: few; CDR3 protein: CASSLDRGTRDTQYF; CDR3 DNA: TGCGCCAGCAGCTTGGACAGGGGAACGAGAGATACGCAGTATTTT
J gene: TRBJ2-7; D gene: TRBD1; V gene: TRBV7-2; clone size: few; CDR3 protein: CASSLAMTGEQYF; CDR3 DNA: TGTGCCAGCAGCTTAGCGATGACAGGGGAGCAGTACTTC
J gene: TRBJ2-2; D gene: -; V gene: TRBV7-8; clone size: few; CDR3 protein: CASSPTGLDTGELFF; CDR3 DNA: TGTGCCAGCAGCCCTACAGGGTTGGACACCGGGGAGCTGTTTTTT
J gene: TRBJ2-3; D gene: -; V gene: TRBV29-1; clone size: few; CDR3 protein: CSVGRPPTDTQYF; CDR3 DNA: TGCAGCGTGGGGCGGCCCCCCACAGATACGCAGTATTTT
J gene: TRBJ1-2; D gene: TRBD1; V gene: TRBV13; clone size: few; CDR3 protein: CASSLVQGKGYTF; CDR3 DNA: TGTGCCAGCAGCTTAGTACAGGGGAAGGGCTACACCTTC
J gene: TRBJ2-2; D gene: -; V gene: TRBV7-9; clone size: -; CDR3 protein: CASRLRGANTGELFF; CDR3 DNA: TGTGCCAGCAGACTGAGGGGGGCGAACACCGGGGAGCTGTTTTTT
J gene: TRBJ2-3; D gene: TRBD2; V gene: TRBV20-1; clone size: many; CDR3 protein: CSARDPTSGRTDTQYF; CDR3 DNA: TGCAGTGCTAGAGATCCGACTAGCGGGCGCACAGATACGCAGTATTTT
J gene: TRBJ2-1; D gene: TRBD2; V gene: TRBV20-1; clone size: -; CDR3 protein: CSARVSGRRGLDEQFF; CDR3 DNA: TGCAGTGCTAGAGTTAGCGGGAGACGGGGTTTGGATGAGCAGTTCTTC
J gene: TRBJ1-1; D gene: -; V gene: TRBV10-3; clone size: -; CDR3 protein: CAISGGNTEAFF; CDR3 DNA: TGTGCCATCAGTGGAGGTAACACTGAAGCTTTCTTT
J gene: TRBJ1-1; D gene: -; V gene: TRBV5-1; clone size: few; CDR3 protein: CASSFAPGQSWNTEAFF; CDR3 DNA: TGCGCCAGCAGCTTCGCTCCCGGACAGTCGTGGAACACTGAAGCTTTCTTT
J gene: TRBJ1-3; D gene: TRBD1; V gene: TRBV12-3/TRBV12-4; clone size: few; CDR3 protein: CASRQTGGSGNTIYF; CDR3 DNA: TGTGCCAGCAGACAAACAGGGGGCTCTGGAAACACCATATATTTT
J gene: TRBJ2-2; D gene: TRBD1; V gene: TRBV11-2; clone size: few; CDR3 protein: CASSLEGGHTGELFF; CDR3 DNA: TGTGCCAGCAGCTTGGAAGGGGGCCACACCGGGGAGCTGTTTTTT
J gene: TRBJ1-6; D gene: -; V gene: TRBV30; clone size: -; CDR3 protein: CAWSWGMGSPLHF; CDR3 DNA: TGTGCCTGGAGTTGGGGGATGGGTTCACCCCTCCACTTT
J gene: TRBJ2-1; D gene: TRBD2; V gene: TRBV10-3; clone size: many; CDR3 protein: CAISTGLAEQFF; CDR3 DNA: TGTGCCATCAGTACGGGACTAGCAGAGCAGTTCTTC
J gene: TRBJ2-3; D gene: TRBD1; V gene: TRBV7-9; clone size: few; CDR3 protein: CASSSNRGRADTQYF; CDR3 DNA: TGTGCCAGCAGCTCTAACAGGGGCCGGGCAGATACGCAGTATTTT
J gene: TRBJ2-3; D gene: -; V gene: TRBV6-5; clone size: many; CDR3 protein: CASSYRGVSGTDTQYF; CDR3 DNA: TGTGCCAGCAGTTACAGAGGGGTCAGTGGCACAGATACGCAGTATTTT
J gene: TRBJ2-7; D gene: TRBD1; V gene: TRBV12-3/TRBV12-4; clone size: -; CDR3 protein: CASSSRTGGTDEQYF; CDR3 DNA: TGTGCCAGCAGTTCCCGGACAGGGGGCACGGACGAGCAGTACTTC
J gene: TRBJ1-2; D gene: TRBD1; V gene: TRBV27; clone size: few; CDR3 protein: CASSLGQGSVYGYTF; CDR3 DNA: TGTGCCAGCAGTTTAGGACAGGGGAGCGTCTATGGCTACACCTTC
J gene: TRBJ2-2; D gene: -; V gene: TRBV21-1; clone size: -; CDR3 protein: CASPLAGVSTNTGELFF; CDR3 DNA: TGTGCCAGCCCCCTAGCGGGAGTTAGCACGAACACCGGGGAGCTGTTTTTT
J gene: TRBJ1-1; D gene: -; V gene: TRBV21-1; clone size: many; CDR3 protein: CASSAQQRNTEAFF; CDR3 DNA: TGTGCCAGCAGCGCGCAACAGAGGAACACTGAAGCTTTCTTT
J gene: TRBJ2-3; D gene: -; V gene: TRBV29-1; clone size: -; CDR3 protein: CSVGPWTTDTQYF; CDR3 DNA: TGCAGCGTCGGGCCATGGACAACAGATACGCAGTATTTT
J gene: TRBJ2-5; D gene: TRBD2; V gene: TRBV27; clone size: few; CDR3 protein: CASSLIAGSQETQYF; CDR3 DNA: TGTGCCAGCAGTCTCATAGCGGGAAGCCAAGAGACCCAGTACTTC
J gene: TRBJ2-7; D gene: -; V gene: TRBV7-9; clone size: few; CDR3 protein: CASSADGYYEQYF; CDR3 DNA: TGTGCCAGCAGCGCCGACGGATACTACGAGCAGTACTTC
J gene: TRBJ1-1; D gene: -; V gene: TRBV29-1; clone size: few; CDR3 protein: CSAKTGSNTEAFF; CDR3 DNA: TGCAGCGCAAAAACAGGGTCTAACACTGAAGCTTTCTTT
J gene: TRBJ2-7; D gene: -; V gene: TRBV14; clone size: -; CDR3 protein: CASSQGLVYEQYF; CDR3 DNA: TGTGCCAGCAGCCAAGGACTCGTATACGAGCAGTACTTC
J gene: TRBJ2-1; D gene: TRBD2; V gene: TRBV12-3/TRBV12-4; clone size: -; CDR3 protein: CASTLGLAGPNEQFF; CDR3 DNA: TGTGCCAGCACCTTGGGACTAGCGGGACCCAATGAGCAGTTCTTC
J gene: TRBJ2-2; D gene: -; V gene: TRBV30; clone size: few; CDR3 protein: CAWRTPTGELFF; CDR3 DNA: TGTGCCTGGCGGACACCCACCGGGGAGCTGTTTTTT
J gene: TRBJ2-2; D gene: -; V gene: TRBV5-1; clone size: -; CDR3 protein: CASSLAQGNIGELFF; CDR3 DNA: TGCGCCAGCAGCTTGGCTCAGGGGAACATCGGGGAGCTGTTTTTT
J gene: TRBJ1-5; D gene: -; V gene: TRBV19; clone size: -; CDR3 protein: CASRRGGHGIYQPQHF; CDR3 DNA: TGTGCCAGTAGGAGGGGGGGACACGGAATTTATCAGCCCCAGCATTTT
J gene: TRBJ1-2; D gene: -; V gene: TRBV6-6; clone size: few; CDR3 protein: CAPLGGPTKTNYGYTF; CDR3 DNA: TGTGCCCCCCTGGGGGGTCCGACTAAGACCAACTATGGCTACACCTTC
J gene: TRBJ2-7; D gene: TRBD2; V gene: TRBV7-2; clone size: many; CDR3 protein: CASSPSGYEQYF; CDR3 DNA: TGTGCCAGCAGCCCTAGCGGGTACGAGCAGTACTTC
J gene: TRBJ1-4; D gene: -; V gene: TRBV7-2; clone size: -; CDR3 protein: CASSPLGGGGNEKLFF; CDR3 DNA: TGTGCCAGCAGCCCCCTTGGCGGGGGGGGAAATGAAAAACTGTTTTTT
J gene: TRBJ2-2; D gene: -; V gene: TRBV29-1; clone size: few; CDR3 protein: CSVGGQRGGELFF; CDR3 DNA: TGCAGCGTTGGGGGACAACGGGGCGGGGAGCTGTTTTTT